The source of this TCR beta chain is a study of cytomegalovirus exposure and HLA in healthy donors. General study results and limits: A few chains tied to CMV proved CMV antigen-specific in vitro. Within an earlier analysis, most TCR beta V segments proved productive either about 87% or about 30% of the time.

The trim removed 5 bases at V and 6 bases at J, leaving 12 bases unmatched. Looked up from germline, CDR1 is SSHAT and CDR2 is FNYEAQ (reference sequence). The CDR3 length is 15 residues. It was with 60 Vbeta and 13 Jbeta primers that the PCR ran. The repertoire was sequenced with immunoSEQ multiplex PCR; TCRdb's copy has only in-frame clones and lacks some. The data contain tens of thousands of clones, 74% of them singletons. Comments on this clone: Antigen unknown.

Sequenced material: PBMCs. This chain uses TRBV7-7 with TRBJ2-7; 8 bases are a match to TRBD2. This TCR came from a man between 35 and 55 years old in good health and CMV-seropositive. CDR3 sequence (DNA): TGTGCCAGCAGCCCCCGGGAGGGGGTCTTCCTCGAGCAGTACTTC. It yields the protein CASSPREGVFLEQYF.